This section outlines one T cell receptor beta chain sequence together with its context. Its antigen has not been determined. The record has no base qualities; no much larger clone is one base away. The CDR1 and CDR2 encoded by the germline V gene are SQVTM and ANQGSEA. The CDR3 goes from the cysteine to the phenylalanine over 12 residues. The CDR3 DNA has 36 bases and is translated from base 1. CD8 naive samples were obtained by positive selection for CCR7 among CD45RO-negative cells, yielding a CD45RA+CCR7+ population from which TemRA cells were excluded. The donors were healthy, HIV-negative adults with no recently reported acute infections or vaccinations. All donors were Caucasian adults living in Nashville, Tennessee, USA. Blood was obtained by leukapheresis, after which PBMCs were separated by Ficoll-Histopaque density gradient centrifugation and cryopreserved in liquid nitrogen vapor phase. Analytical flow cytometry was used to check the purity and quantity of each magnetically sorted T cell population. Genomic DNA was isolated from each sorted fraction and quantified by UV absorbance on a Nanodrop 2000c.

This record comes from a study of shared clonotypes between healthy human individuals (dated by TCRdb to about 2020). For context, the study as a whole: A few men and a couple of women, aged 18 to 49 years, made up the cohort. To increase sequencing depth and limit assay-specific biases, different laboratories used diverse techniques to prepare libraries and sequence TCR repertoires. To estimate repertoire size and how much clonotype sharing occurs between individuals, the study deeply sequenced the blood TCR repertoires of about 5 healthy adults. Between about 0.8 and 9 billion PBMCs per donor were obtained by leukapheresis. For each donor, CD4 naive and CD4 memory were each run on three plates, CD8 naive on two plates, and CD8 memory on one plate. On the study overall, not on this receptor specifically: Sampling was limited to blood, and TCR repertoires in tissue likely differ from TCR repertoires in blood. When four donors were compared, the shared fraction of clonotypes was around 4.6% for naive CD4, roughly 3.3% for naive CD8, about 2.4% for memory CD4, and less than 0.5% for memory CD8. Rarefaction of sorted-subset datasets indicated incomplete sequencing despite the large sequencing depth. Based on pairwise subsampling, the degree of clonotype sharing among donors was expected to be affected by sequencing depth. Because the study included only a small number of donors, the genetic and exposure-history diversity represented was limited. Estimated clonotype richness was generally larger for naive than for memory subsets. Compared with non-shared clonotypes, the clonotypes found in all four sorted-subset donors had higher generation probabilities.

Using the deep immunoSEQ assay, multiplex PCR amplified TCR CDR3 regions from genomic DNA. Extracted genomic DNA from each cell subset was distributed evenly across all wells of several immunoSEQ 96-well plates, and each plate was treated as a replicate. Each replicate PCR for sorted subsets received around 210 ng genomic DNA, equal to roughly 33,000 T cell genomes. Purified libraries were measured with a Qubit 3.0 fluorometer, size-checked on a Bioanalyzer 2100, and measured again with the KAPA Library Quantification kit. A separate single-read 150-cycle Illumina NextSeq 550 flow cell was used to sequence each immunoSEQ 96-well plate. In the source study's methods: Because the immunoSEQ output held only junctional sequences and lacked quality scores, the filtering could not match the filtering applied to full-length reads. To assign V/J genes and CDR3, sequences were annotated using PyIR, a Python wrapper for IgBLAST v1.9, with IMGT germline references. Reads were removed for weak V/J assignments (E-value above 1e-6), missing CDR3, stop codons, out-of-frame junctions, or ambiguous translated residues. A V3J clonotype was defined by an identical inferred V gene, J gene, and CDR3 amino acid sequence. Percentage overlap between repertoires was computed as shared unique clonotypes divided by the size of the smaller repertoire. Three approaches were used to assess repertoire richness: RTK rarefaction, the Chao1 estimator, and Recon v2.1 estimates of unobserved clonotypes. OLGA was used to compute generation probabilities for all TCRbeta clonotypes that the gDNA method yielded from a handful of donors. The immuneACCESS repertoire file appears here via TCRdb, limited to in-frame rearrangements. These files lack a portion of the clones; in checked studies, under half of the deficit traces to unresolved V genes, and the cause of the others is not known. D and trimming were read from the DNA, whereas the V and J calls and clone size are those reported in that table. The sample profile shows about 2,100,000 clones; 90% to 95% of them were found once. Of the sample, roughly 1.7% is held by the ten largest clones.

The V and J genes are TRBV29-1 and TRBJ2-1; tentative D gene TRBD2, with 6 bases matching. Material: naive CD8+ T cells from PBMCs. The sample's cell subset or site label, in plain terms: CD45RA+CCR7+. The receptor was isolated from a man aged 18-30 years in good health. Some clones in this sample may be carry-over from other donors' samples. CDR3 protein: CGTDHAYNEQFF. The DNA reads as follows: TGCGGGACTGATCATGCTTACAATGAGCAGTTCTTC.